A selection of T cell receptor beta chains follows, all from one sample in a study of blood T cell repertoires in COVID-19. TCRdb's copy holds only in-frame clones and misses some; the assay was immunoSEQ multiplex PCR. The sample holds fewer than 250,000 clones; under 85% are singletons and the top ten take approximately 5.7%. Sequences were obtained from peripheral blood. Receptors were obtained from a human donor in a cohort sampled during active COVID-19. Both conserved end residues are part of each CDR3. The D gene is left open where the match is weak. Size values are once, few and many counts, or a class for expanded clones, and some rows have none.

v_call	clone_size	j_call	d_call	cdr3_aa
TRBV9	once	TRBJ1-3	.	CASSVVTGKAGGNTIYF
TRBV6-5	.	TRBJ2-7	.	CASSYGGLGRIYEQYF
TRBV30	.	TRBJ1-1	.	CAWSVRGFNTEAFF
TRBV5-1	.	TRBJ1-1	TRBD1	CASRSGQGIVSDTEAFF
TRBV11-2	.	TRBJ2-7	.	CASSLEASRLVSYEQYF
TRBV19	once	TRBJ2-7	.	CASSIRSGSYEQYF
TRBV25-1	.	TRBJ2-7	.	CASSAPYEQYF
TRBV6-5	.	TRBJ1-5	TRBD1	CASSSDRDQPQHF
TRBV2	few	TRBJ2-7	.	CASSLQRQNYEQYF
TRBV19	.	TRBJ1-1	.	CASGPGHGNTEAFF
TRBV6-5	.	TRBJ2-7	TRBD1	CASSYVQGTEQYF
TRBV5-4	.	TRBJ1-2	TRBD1	CASNTGQGALGYGYTF
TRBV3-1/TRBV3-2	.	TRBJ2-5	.	CASTTSGETQYF
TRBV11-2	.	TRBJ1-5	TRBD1	CASSFSGTGGNQPQHF
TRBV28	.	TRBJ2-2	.	CASSLRSGNTGELFF
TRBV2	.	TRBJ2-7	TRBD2	CASTPTGGEQYF
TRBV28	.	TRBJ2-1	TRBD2	CASSETSGRTLGYNEQFF
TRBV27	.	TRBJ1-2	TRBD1	CASSGTGQHGYTF
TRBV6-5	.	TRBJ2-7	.	CASSYEDSQFYEQYF
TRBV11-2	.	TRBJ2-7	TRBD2	CASGSGRALSSYEQYF
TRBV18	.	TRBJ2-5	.	CASSPQHSLETQYF
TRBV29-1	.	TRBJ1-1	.	CSSSEPDRSGTEAFF
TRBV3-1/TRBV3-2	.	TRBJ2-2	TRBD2	CASSLLTSLTGELFF
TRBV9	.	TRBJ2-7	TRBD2	CASSVGVGTSDPLEQYF
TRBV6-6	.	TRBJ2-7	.	CASSYGSPREQYF
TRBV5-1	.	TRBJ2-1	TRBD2	CASSPGLAGGSYNEQFF
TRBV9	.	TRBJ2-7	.	CASSPRTAYSYEQYF
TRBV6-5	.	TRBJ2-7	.	CASSYSRADSYEQYF
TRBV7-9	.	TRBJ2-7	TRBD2	CASSSSGGAHEQYF
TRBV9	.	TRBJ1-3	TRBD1	CASSTSGGPLSPSGNTIYF
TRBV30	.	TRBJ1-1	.	CAWSVLGGTEAFF
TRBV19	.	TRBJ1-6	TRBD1	CASSTGGRRNSPLHF
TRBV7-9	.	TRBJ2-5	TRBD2	CASSLYLAGENQETQYF
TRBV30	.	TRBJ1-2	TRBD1	CAWTTGGAGGIYGYTF
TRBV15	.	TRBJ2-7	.	CATSRVQGRGYEQYF
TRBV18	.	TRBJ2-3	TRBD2	CASSPLAGASDTQYF
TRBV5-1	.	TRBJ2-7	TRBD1	CASSLDRQGSDSYEQYF
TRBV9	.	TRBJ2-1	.	CASSGFWDSREQFF
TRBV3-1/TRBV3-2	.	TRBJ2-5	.	CASSQERTVQETQYF
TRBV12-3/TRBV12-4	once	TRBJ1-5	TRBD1	CASSQQGYQPQHF
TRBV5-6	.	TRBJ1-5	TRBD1	CASSSGTGGLNQPQHF
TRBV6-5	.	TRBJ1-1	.	CASTLNTEAFF
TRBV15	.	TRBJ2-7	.	CATRQTGLSSYEQYF
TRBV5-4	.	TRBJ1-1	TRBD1	CASSLESAGGAGTEAFF
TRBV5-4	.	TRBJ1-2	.	CASSLGGGSNYGYTF
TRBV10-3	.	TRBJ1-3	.	CAIRTTGLSGNTIYF
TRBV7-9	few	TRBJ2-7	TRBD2	CASSARTSGALGEQYF
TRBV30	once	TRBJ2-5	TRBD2	CAWSVLAGGRSETQYF
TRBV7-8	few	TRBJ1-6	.	CASSLARGSNSPLHF
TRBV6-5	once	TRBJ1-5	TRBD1	CASSRGQGGNQPQHF
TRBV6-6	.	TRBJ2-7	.	CASSPGHGVYEQYF
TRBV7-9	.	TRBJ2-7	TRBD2	CASSETSGQLYF
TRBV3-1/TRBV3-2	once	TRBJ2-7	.	CASSRQGLYEQYF
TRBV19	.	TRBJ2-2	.	CASSTRDLGNTGELFF
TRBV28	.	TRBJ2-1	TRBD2	CASSSITGLAGANEQFF